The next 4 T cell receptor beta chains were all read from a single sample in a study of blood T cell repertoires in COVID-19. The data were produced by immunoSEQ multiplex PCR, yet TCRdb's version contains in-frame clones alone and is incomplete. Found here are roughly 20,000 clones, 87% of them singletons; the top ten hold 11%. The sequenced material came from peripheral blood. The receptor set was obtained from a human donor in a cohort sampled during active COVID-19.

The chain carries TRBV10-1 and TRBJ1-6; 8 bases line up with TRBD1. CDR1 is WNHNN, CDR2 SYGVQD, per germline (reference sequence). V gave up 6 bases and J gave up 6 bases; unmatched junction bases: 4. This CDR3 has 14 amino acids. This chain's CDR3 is CASSLTGVNSPLHF. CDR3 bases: TGCGCCAGCAGCCTGACAGGGGTTAATTCACCCCTCCACTTT.

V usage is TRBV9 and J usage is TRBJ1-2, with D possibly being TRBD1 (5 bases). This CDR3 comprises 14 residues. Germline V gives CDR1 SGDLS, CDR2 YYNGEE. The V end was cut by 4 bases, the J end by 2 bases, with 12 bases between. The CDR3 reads CASSPQTENYGYTF. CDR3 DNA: TGTGCCAGCAGCCCTCAGACAGAAAACTATGGCTACACCTTC.

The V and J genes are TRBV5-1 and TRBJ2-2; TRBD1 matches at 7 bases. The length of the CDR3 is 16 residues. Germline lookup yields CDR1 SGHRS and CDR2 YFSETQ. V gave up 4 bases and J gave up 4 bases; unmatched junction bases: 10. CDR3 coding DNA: TGCGCCAGCAGCGGGGCGACAGGGTTTGGCACCGGGGAGCTGTTTTTT. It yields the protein CASSGATGFGTGELFF.

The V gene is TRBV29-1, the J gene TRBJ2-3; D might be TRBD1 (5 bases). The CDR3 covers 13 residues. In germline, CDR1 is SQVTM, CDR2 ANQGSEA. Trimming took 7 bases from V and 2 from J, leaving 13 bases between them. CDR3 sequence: CSADSVHTDTQYF. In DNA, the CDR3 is TGCAGCGCTGACAGTGTCCACACAGATACGCAGTATTTT.